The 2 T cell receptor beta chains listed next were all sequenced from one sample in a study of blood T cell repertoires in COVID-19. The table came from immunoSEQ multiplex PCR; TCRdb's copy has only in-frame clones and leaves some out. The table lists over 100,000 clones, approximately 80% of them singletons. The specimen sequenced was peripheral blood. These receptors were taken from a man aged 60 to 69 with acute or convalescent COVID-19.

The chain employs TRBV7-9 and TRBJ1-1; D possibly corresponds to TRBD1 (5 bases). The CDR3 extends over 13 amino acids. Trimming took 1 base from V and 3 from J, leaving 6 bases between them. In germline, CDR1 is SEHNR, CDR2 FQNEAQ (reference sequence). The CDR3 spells CASSLVGDTEAFF. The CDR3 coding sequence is TGTGCCAGCAGCTTAGTAGGGGACACTGAAGCTTTCTTT.

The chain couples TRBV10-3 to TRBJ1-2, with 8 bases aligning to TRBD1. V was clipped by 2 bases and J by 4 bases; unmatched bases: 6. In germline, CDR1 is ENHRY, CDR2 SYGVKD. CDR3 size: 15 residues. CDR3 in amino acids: CAISEPDRGPYGYTF. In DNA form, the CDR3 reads TGTGCCATCAGTGAGCCAGACAGGGGTCCCTATGGCTACACCTTC.